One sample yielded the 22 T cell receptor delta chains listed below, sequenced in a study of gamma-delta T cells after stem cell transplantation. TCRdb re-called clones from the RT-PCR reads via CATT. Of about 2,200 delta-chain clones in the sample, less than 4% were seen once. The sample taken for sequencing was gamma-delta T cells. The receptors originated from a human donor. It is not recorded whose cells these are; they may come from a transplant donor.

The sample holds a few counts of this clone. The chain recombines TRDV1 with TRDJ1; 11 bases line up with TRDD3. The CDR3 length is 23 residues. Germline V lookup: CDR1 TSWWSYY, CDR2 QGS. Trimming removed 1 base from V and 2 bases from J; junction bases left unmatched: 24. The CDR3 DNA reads TGTGCTCTTGGGGAACCCACCCCCCTCGGAGGTACTCTGGGGGATACAAGTACCGATAAACTCATCTTT. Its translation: CALGEPTPLGGTLGDTSTDKLIF.

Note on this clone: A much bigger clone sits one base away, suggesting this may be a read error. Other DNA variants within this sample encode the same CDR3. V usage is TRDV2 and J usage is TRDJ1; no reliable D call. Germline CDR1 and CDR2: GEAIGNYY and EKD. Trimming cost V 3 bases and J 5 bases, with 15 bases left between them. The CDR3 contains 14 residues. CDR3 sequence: CACDYAGVDDKLIF. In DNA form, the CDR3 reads TGTGCCTGTGACTATGCCGGGGTTGATGATAAACTCATCTTT.

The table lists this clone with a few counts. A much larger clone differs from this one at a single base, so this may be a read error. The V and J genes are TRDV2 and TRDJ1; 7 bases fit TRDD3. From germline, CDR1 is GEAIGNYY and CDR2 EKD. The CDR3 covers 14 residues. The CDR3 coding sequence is TGTGCCCGTGACAACCTGGGGGACACCGATAAACTCATCTTT. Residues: CARDNLGDTDKLIF.

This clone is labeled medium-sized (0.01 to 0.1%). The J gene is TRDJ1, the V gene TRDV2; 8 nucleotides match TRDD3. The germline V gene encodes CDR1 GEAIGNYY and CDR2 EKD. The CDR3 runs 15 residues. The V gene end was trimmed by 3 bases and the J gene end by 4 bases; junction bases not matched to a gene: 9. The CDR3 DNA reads TGTGCCTGTGACTTAACTGGGGGTCGCCGCGATAAACTCATCTTT. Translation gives CACDLTGGRRDKLIF.

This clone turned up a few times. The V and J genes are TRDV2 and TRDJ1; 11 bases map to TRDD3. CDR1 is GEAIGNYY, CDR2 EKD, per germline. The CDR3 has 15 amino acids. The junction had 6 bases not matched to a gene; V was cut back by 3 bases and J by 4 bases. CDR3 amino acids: CACDGLGDRGDKLIF. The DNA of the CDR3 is TGTGCCTGTGACGGACTGGGGGATAGAGGCGATAAACTCATCTTT.

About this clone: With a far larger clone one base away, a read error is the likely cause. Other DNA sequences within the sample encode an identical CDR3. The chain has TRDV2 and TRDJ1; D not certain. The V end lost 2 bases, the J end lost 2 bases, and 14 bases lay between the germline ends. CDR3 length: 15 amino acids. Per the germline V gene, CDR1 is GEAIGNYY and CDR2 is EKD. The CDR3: CACDRVGGLTDKLIF. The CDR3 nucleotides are TGTGCCTGTGACAGGGTAGGAGGCCTTACCGATAAACTCATCTTT.

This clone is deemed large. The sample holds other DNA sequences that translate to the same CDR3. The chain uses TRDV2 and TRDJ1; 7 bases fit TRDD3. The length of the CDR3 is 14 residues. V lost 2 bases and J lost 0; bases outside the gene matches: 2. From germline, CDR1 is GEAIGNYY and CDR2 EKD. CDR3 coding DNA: TGTGCCTGTGACAACCTGGGGGACACCGATAAACTCATCTTT. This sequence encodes CACDNLGDTDKLIF.

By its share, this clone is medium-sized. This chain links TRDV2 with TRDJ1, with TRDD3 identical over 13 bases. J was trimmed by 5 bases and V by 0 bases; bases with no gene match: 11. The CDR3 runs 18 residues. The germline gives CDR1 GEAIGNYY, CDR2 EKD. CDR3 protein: CACDTVLGDTRQRDKLIF. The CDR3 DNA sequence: TGTGCCTGTGACACCGTACTGGGGGATACGCGACAACGTGATAAACTCATCTTT.

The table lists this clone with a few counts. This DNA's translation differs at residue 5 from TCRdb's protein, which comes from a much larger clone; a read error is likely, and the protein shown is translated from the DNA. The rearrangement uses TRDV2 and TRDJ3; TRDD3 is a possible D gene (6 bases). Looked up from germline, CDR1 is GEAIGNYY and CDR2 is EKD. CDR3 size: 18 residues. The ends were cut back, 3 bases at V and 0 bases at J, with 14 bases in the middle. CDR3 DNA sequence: TGTGCCTGTGACGCCGCGGGGATTAGCTCCTGGGACACCCGACAGATGTTTTTC. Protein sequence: CACDAAGISSWDTRQMFF.

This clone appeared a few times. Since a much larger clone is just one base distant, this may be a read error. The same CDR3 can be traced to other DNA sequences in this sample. CDR3: CACDTVSQAENTGGPGTDKLIF. The CDR3 region has the DNA TGCGCCTGTGACACCGTATCGCAGGCTGAAAATACTGGGGGGCCAGGGACCGATAAACTCATCTTT. The chain is built from TRDV2 and TRDJ1; TRDD3 agrees at 8 bases. This CDR3 has 22 residues. From germline, CDR1 is GEAIGNYY and CDR2 EKD.

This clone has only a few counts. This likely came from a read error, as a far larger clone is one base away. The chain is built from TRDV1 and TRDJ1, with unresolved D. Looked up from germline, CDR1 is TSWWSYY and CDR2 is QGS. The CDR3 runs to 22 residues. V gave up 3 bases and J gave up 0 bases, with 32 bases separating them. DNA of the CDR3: TGTGCTCTTGGGGACTTACGGCTGGTTTGGTTTGACGCTCCCGACTACACCGATAAACTCATCTTT. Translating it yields CALGDLRLVWFDAPDYTDKLIF.

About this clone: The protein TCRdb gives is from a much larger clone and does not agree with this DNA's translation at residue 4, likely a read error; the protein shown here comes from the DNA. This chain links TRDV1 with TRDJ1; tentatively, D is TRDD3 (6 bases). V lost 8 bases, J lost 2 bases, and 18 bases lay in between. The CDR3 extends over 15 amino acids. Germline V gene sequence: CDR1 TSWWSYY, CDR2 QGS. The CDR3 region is CALKCCLGITDKLIF. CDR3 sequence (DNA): TGTGCTCTTAAGTGTTGCCTGGGGATTACCGATAAACTCATCTTT.

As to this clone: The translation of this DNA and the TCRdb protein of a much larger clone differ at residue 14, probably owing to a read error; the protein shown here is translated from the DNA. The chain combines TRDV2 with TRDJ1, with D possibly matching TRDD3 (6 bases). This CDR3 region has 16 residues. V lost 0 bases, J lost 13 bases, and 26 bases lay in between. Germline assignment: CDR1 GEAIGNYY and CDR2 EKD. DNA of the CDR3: TGTGCCTGTGACACCGTAGGGGGACCACACACGGGCGGACCCATCTTT. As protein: CACDTVGGPHTGGPIF.

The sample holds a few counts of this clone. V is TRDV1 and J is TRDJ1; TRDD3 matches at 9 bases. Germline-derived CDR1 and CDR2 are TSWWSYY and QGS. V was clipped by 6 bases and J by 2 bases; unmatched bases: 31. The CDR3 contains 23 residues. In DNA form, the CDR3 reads TGTGCTCTTGGACCCACCCGACTTTTCGCCCCTAGGACTGGGGGAATCGGGACCGATAAACTCATCTTT. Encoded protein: CALGPTRLFAPRTGGIGTDKLIF.

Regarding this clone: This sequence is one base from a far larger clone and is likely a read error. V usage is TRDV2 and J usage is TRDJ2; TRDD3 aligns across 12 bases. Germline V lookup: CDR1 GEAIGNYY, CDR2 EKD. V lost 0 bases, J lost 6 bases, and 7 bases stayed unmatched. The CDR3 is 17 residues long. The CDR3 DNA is TGTGCCTGTGACACCCTCGCTGGGGGATACGGGGCAGCACAACTCTTCTTT. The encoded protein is CACDTLAGGYGAAQLFF.

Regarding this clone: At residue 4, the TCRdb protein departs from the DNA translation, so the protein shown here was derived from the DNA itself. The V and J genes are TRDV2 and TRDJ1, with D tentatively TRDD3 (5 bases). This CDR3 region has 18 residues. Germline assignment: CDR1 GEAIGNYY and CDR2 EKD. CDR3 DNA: TGTGCCTGTGGCACCGCCGAGGAGGGGGTACGGTACACCGATAAACTCATCTTT. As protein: CACGTAEEGVRYTDKLIF.

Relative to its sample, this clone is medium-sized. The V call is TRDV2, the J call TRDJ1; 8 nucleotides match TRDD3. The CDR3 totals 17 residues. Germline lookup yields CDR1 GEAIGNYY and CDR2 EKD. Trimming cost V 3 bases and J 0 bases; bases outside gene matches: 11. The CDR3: CACDSLGDISYTDKLIF. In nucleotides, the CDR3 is TGTGCCTGTGACTCGCTGGGGGACATTTCGTACACCGATAAACTCATCTTT.

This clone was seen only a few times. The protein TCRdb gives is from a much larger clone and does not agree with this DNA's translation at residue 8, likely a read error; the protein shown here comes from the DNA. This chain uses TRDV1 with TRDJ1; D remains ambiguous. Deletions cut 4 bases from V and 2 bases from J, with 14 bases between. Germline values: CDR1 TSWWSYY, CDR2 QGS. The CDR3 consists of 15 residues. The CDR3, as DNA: TGTGCTCTTGGGGCCAGTACGTCCCCTACCGATAAACTCATCTTT. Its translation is CALGASTSPTDKLIF.

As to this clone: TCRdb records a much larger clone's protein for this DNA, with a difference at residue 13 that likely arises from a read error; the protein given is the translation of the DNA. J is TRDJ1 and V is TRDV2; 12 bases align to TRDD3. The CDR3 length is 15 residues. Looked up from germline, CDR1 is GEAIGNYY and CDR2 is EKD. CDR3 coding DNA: TGTGCCTGTGACGCCCTACTGGGGGATACCGATAAACCCATCTTT. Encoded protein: CACDALLGDTDKPIF.

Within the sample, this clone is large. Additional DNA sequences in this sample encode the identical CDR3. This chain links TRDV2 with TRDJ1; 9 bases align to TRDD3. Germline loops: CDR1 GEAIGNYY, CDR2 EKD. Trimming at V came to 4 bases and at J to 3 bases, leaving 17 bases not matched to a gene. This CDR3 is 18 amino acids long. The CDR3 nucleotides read TGTGCCTGTGAGCGGCTGAAGAATGCGGGGGATACTCCCGATAAACTCATCTTT. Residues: CACERLKNAGDTPDKLIF.

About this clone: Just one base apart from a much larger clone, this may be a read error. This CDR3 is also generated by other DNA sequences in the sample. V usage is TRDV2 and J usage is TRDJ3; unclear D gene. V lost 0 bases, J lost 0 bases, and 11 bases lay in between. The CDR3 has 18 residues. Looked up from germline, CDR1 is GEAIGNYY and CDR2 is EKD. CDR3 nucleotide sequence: TGTGCCTGTGACACCGTGGATTCTGACTCCTGGGACACCCGACAGATGTTTTTC. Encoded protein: CACDTVDSDSWDTRQMFF.

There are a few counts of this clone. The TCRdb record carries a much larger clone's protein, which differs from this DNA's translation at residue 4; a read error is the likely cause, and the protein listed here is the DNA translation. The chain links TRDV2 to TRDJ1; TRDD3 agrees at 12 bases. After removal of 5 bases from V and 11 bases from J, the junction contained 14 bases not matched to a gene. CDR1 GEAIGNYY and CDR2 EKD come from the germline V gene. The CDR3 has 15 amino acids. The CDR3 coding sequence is TGTGCCTGTGGCTCAGTACTGGGGGATACAAAGGGGCTCATCTTT. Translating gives CACGSVLGDTKGLIF.